This TCR beta chain was identified during a study of T cell changes during pregnancy in multiple sclerosis. Libraries were prepared by immunoSEQ multiplex PCR; TCRdb keeps only in-frame clonotypes and omits some of them. The sample includes under 30,000 clones, around 93% of them seen just once. This specimen consisted of CD4+ T cells from peripheral blood mononuclear cells, obtained after pregnancy. This receptor was taken from a female donor with multiple sclerosis, enrolled in a pregnancy study.

CDR3 protein: CASSPPQGSYEQYF. The CDR3 DNA sequence: TGTGCCAGCAGTCCCCCGCAGGGATCCTACGAGCAGTACTTC. The rearrangement joins TRBV27 to TRBJ2-7; TRBD1 might be the D (5 bases). This CDR3 is 14 amino acids long. Trimming removed 5 bases at V and 1 base at J, with 12 bases between. Per the germline V gene, CDR1 is MNHEY and CDR2 is SMNVEV (reference sequence).